The source of this T cell receptor (beta chain) is a study of T cell responses to AZD1222 COVID-19 vaccine (dated by TCRdb to the early 2020s). As for the study more broadly: AZD1222 recipients whose second dose came at about 4 weeks and those whose second dose came at about 12 weeks were combined into one group, since spike-specific TCR depth and breadth did not differ between the two schedules. A total of 233 trial participants underwent TCR sequencing, of whom 200 to 220 received two doses of AZD1222 and about 25 received two doses of the MenACWY control vaccine. Enrollment into the trials was organized by age into subgroups of 18-55, 56-69 and 70-plus years, and those subgroups contained roughly 150, 30 and 60 TCR-sequenced participants, respectively.

The time point tag for this specimen amounts to: baseline before first vaccination. The vaccinee samples were drawn from two UK trials, COV001 and COV002, one of which was a single-blind randomized controlled phase 2/3 trial testing AZD1222 (ChAdOx1 nCoV-19) in healthy adults. Trial participant PBMC samples were collected at day 0 and day 28 after the second dose for TCRbeta chain sequencing. Notes on this clone: Its antigen has not been determined. No per-base quality is available; no much larger clone lies one base away.

The CDR3 regions of human TCRbeta chains were analyzed by immunosequencing. In the authors' own workflow: Repertoire TCRs were checked for matches against a reference library of SARS-CoV-2-specific TCRs that had been generated using the MIRA antigen-specificity platform. Breadth was defined as the fraction of unique TCRs that were SARS-CoV-2-associated, and depth was defined as the fraction of total T cells that were SARS-CoV-2-associated. Each spike-specific TCR was assigned to its reactive spike region and to a CD4 or CD8 class using the MIRA data. Log10-transformed breadth and depth values were compared by one-way ANOVA with Sidak's multiple comparisons tests. This is the immuneACCESS table as TCRdb keeps it, with only in-frame sequences that have V and J called. A part of the clones is gone; compared with another copy, unresolved V genes explain less than half, and the rest is unexplained. The DNA was the basis for D and trimming; V, J and clone size are from that table. Counted in this sample were 150,000 to 200,000 clones; 90% to 95% of them appeared once. Together, the top ten hold about 9.2% of the sample.

Points the paper makes about the study in general: The vaccine-associated CD4 TCRs covered the entire spike protein, and the dominant responses fell in regions 160-218 and 743-854. Conclusions about previously exposed vaccinees are limited because only a handful of AZD1222 recipients were SARS-CoV-2 seropositive at baseline. The 56-69-year group was small, and its depth increase did not reach significance, likely because of low power. Participants were mostly white British and included more females than males, and it was suggested by the authors that clonal diversity may have been underestimated. After two AZD1222 doses, spike-specific TCR breadth and depth were significantly higher than at day 0 and than in MenACWY recipients. No day 14 peak-response samples were available, so repertoires were characterized only after the peak T cell response. Reportedly, close to half of the unique spike-specific TCRs recognized epitopes lying outside the regions that are mutated in the B.1.351 and B.1.1.7 variants.

V sheds 0 bases and J sheds 0 bases, leaving 8 bases between their ends. Its CDR3 holds 16 amino acids, cysteine through phenylalanine. Only the CDR3 DNA stays, 48 bases, in frame from base 1. From a lookup of the germline V gene, CDR1 and CDR2 are SGHVS and FQNEAQ. The clonotype originates from an adult in good health. Sequencing used peripheral blood, obtained on day 0 of AZD1222 vaccination. The receptor chain draws on TRBV7-8 and TRBJ1-4; a confident D gene designation cannot be given. The CDR3 in this case is CASSLALETTNEKLFF. The bases read TGTGCCAGCAGCTTAGCGCTCGAAACAACTAATGAAAAACTGTTTTTT.